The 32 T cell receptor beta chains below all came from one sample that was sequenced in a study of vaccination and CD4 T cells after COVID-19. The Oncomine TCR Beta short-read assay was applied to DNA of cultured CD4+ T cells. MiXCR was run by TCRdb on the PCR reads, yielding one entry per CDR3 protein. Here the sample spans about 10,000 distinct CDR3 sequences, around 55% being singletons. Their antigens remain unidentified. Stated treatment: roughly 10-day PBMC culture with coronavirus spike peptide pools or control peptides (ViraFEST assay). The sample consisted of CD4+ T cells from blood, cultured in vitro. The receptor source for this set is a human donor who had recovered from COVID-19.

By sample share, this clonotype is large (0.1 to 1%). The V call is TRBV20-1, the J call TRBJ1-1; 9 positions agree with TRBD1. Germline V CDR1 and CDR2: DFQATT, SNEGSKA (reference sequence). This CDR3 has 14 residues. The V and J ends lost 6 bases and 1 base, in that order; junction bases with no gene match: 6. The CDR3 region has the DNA TGCAGTGCCCTCCCGGGACAGGGGAACACTGAAGCTTTCTTT. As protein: CSALPGQGNTEAFF.

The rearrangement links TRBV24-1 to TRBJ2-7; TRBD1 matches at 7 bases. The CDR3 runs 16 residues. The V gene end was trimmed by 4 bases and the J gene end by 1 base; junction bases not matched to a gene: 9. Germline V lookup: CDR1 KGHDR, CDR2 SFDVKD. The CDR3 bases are TGTGCCACCAGTGAATCAAAGGGGGCTTGGTCCTACGAGCAGTACTTC. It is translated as CATSESKGAWSYEQYF.

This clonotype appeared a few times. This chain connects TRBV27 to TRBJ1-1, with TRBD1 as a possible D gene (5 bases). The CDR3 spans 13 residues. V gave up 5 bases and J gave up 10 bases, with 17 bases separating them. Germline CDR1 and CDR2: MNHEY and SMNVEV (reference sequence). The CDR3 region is CASSPHGAAGAFF. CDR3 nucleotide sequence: TGTGCCAGCAGTCCCCACGGGGCTGCTGGAGCTTTCTTT.

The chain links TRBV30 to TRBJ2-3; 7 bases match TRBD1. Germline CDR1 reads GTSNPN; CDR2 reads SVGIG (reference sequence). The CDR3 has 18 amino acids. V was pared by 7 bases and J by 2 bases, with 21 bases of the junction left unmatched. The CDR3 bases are TGTGCCTACACCCGGGACAGAATCCTCGGACTGAACACAGATACGCAGTATTTT. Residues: CAYTRDRILGLNTDTQYF.

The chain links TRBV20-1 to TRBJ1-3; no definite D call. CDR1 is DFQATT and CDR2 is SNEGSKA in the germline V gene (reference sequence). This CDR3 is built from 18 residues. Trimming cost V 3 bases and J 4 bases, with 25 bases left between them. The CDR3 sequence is CSASPPRGGSGSGNTIYF. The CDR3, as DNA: TGCAGTGCTAGCCCCCCCCGCGGCGGCTCGGGTTCGGGAAACACCATATATTTT.

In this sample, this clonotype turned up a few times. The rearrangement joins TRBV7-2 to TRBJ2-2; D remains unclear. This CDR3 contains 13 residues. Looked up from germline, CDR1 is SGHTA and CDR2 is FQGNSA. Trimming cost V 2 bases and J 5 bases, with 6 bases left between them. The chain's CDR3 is CASSLKTTGELFF. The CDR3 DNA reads TGTGCCAGCAGCTTAAAAACTACCGGGGAGCTGTTTTTT.

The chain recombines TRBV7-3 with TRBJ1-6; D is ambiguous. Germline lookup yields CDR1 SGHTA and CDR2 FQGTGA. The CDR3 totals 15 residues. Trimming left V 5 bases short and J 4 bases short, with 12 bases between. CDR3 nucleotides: TGTGCCAGCAGCCTCGACGGGAGATATAATTCACCCCTCCACTTT. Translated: CASSLDGRYNSPLHF. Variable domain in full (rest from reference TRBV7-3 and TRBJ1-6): GAGVSQTPSNKVTEKGKYVELRCDPISGHTALYWYRQSLGQGPEFLIYFQGTGAADDSGLPNDRFFAVRPEGSVSTLKIQRTERGDSAVYLCASSLDGRYNSPLHFGNGTRLTVT.

CDR3 sequence reads: CASREGGGFSPLHF. DNA of the CDR3: TGTGCCAGCCGGGAAGGTGGAGGTTTTTCACCCCTCCACTTT. The rearrangement uses TRBV6-1 and TRBJ1-6; D remains ambiguous. Germline values: CDR1 MNHNS, CDR2 SASEGT. The V end was cut by 8 bases, the J end by 9 bases, with 17 bases between. This CDR3 is 14 amino acids long.

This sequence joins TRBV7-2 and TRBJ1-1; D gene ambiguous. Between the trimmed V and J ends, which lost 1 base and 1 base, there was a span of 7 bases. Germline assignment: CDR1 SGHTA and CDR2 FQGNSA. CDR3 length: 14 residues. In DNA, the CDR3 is TGTGCCAGCAGCTTAGTAGCGGCGAACACTGAAGCTTTCTTT. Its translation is CASSLVAANTEAFF.

CDR3 in DNA: TGTGCCAGCACGCAGCTGCAGGGGCACGAAAAACTGTTTTTT. It is translated as CASTQLQGHEKLFF. V usage is TRBV7-9 and J usage is TRBJ1-4, with D possibly being TRBD1 (6 bases). This CDR3 is built from 14 residues. The germline CDR1 and CDR2 sequences are SEHNR and FQNEAQ (reference sequence). The germline V and J ends were trimmed by 7 bases and 8 bases, with 17 bases remaining between them.

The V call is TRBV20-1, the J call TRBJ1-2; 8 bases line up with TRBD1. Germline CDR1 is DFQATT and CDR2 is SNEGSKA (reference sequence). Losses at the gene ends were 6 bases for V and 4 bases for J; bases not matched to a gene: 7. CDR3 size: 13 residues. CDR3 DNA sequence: TGCAGTGCGATCCAGGGGGCAGGCTATGGCTACACCTTC. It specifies CSAIQGAGYGYTF.

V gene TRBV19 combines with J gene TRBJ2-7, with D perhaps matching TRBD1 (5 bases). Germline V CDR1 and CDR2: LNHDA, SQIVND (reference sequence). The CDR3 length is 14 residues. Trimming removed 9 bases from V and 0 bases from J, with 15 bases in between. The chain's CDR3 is CASSDTLSSYEQYF. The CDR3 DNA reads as TGTGCCAGCTCGGACACCCTGAGCTCCTACGAGCAGTACTTC.

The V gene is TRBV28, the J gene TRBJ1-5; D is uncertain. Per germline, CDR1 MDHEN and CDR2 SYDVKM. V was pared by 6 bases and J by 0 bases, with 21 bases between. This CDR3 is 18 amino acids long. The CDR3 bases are TGTGCCAGCAGGGTTTTGTCATGGAAACAGCCTAGCAATCAGCCCCAGCATTTT. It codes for CASRVLSWKQPSNQPQHF.

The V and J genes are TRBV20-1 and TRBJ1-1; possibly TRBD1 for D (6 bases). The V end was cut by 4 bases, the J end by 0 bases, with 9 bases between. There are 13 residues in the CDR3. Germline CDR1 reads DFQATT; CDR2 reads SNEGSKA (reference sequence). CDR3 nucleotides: TGCAGTGCTAAAAGGACAGTGAACACTGAAGCTTTCTTT. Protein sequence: CSAKRTVNTEAFF.

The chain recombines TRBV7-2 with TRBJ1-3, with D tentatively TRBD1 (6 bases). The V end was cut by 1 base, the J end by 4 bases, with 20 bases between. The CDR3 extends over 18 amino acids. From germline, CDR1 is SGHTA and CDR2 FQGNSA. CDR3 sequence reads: CASSLVATGLELGNTIYF. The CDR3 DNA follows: TGTGCCAGCAGCTTAGTTGCGACAGGTCTTGAGCTGGGAAACACCATATATTTT.

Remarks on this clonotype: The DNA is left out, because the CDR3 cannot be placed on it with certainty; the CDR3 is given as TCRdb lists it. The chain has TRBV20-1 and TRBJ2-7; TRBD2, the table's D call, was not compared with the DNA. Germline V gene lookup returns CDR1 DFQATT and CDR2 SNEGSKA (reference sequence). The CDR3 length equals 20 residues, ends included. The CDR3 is CSALGSAVLQSGRITYEQYF.

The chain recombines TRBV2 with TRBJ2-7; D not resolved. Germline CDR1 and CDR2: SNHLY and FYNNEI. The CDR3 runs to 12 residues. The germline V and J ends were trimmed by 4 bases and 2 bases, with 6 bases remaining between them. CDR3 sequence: CASSAQAYEQYF. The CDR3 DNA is TGTGCCAGCAGTGCCCAGGCCTACGAGCAGTACTTC.

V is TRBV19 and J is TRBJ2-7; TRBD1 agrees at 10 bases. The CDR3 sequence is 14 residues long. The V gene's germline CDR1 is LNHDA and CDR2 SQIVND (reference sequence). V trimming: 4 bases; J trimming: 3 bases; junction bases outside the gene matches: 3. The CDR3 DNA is TGTGCCAGTAGTACCGGGGACAGGGGCTACGAGCAGTACTTC. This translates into CASSTGDRGYEQYF.

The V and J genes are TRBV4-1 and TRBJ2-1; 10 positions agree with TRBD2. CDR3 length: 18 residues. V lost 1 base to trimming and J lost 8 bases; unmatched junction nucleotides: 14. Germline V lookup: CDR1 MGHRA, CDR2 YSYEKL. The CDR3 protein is CASSQAGLLSGGADEQFF. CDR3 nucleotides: TGCGCCAGCAGCCAAGCAGGACTATTAAGCGGGGGGGCCGATGAGCAGTTCTTC.

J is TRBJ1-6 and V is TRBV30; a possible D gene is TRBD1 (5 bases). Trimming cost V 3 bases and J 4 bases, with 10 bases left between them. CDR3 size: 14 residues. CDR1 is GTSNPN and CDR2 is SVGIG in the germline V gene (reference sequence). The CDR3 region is CAWSQRGYNSPLHF. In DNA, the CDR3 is TGTGCCTGGAGCCAACGGGGGTATAATTCACCCCTCCACTTT.

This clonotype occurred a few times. The CDR3 region has the DNA TGTGCCAGTAGTACCAACCCATGGGGGGGTACTGAAGCTTTCTTT. This translates into CASSTNPWGGTEAFF. The rearrangement uses TRBV19 and TRBJ1-1; D may be TRBD1 (5 bases). This CDR3 has 15 amino acids. V was cut by 4 bases and J by 5 bases, with 17 bases left in between. The germline V gene has CDR1 LNHDA and CDR2 SQIVND (reference sequence).

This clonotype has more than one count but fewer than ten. This chain's CDR3 is CASSLRFGSEAYGYTF. DNA of the CDR3: TGTGCCAGCAGCTTAAGATTTGGGTCCGAGGCCTATGGCTACACCTTC. The chain links TRBV7-8 to TRBJ1-2; D call uncertain. The V and J ends lost 2 bases and 4 bases respectively, with 17 bases between them. CDR3 length equals 16 residues. CDR1 is SGHVS and CDR2 is FQNEAQ in the germline V gene.

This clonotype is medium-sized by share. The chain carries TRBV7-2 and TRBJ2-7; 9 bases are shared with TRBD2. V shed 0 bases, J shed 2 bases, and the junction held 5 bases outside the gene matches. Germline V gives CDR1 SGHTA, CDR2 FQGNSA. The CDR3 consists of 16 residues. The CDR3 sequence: CASSLAHGGGAYEQYF. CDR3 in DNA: TGTGCCAGCAGCTTAGCGCACGGCGGGGGGGCCTACGAGCAGTACTTC.

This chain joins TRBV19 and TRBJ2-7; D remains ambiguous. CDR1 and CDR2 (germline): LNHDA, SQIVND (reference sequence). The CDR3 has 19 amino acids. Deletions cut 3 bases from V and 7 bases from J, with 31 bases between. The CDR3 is CASSISVEWPDPPLGEQYF. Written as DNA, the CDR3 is TGTGCCAGTAGTATCAGTGTAGAGTGGCCGGATCCCCCGCTCGGGGAGCAGTACTTC.

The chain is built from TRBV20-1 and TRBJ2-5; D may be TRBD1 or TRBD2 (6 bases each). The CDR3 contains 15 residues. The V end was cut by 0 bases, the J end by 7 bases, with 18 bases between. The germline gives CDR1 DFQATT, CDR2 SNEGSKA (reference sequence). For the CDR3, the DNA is TGCAGTGCTAGAGATGCGGGGATTGGGACACGGACCCAGTACTTC. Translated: CSARDAGIGTRTQYF.

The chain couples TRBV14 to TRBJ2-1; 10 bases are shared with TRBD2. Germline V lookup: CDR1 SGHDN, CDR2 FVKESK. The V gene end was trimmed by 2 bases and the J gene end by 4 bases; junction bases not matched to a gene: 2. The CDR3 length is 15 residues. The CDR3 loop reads CASSQQRGGYNEQFF. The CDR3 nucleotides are TGTGCCAGCAGCCAACAGCGGGGGGGTTACAATGAGCAGTTCTTC.

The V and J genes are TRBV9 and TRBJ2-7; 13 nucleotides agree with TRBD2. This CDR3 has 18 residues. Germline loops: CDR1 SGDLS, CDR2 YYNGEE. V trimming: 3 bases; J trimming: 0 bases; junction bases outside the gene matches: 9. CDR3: CASSAGLAGERGSYEQYF. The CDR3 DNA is TGTGCCAGCAGCGCCGGACTAGCGGGAGAAAGGGGCTCCTACGAGCAGTACTTC.

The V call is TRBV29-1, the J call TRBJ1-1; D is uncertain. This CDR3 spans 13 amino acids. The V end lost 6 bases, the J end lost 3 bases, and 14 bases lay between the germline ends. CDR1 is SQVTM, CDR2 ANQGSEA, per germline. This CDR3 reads CSVSREDHTEAFF. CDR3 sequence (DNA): TGCAGCGTAAGTAGGGAGGACCACACTGAAGCTTTCTTT.

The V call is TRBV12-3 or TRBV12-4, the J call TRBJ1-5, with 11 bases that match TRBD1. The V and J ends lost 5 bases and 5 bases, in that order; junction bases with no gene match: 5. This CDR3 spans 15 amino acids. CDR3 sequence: CASSADRGRDQPQHF. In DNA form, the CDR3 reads TGTGCCAGCAGTGCGGACAGGGGGCGCGATCAGCCCCAGCATTTT.

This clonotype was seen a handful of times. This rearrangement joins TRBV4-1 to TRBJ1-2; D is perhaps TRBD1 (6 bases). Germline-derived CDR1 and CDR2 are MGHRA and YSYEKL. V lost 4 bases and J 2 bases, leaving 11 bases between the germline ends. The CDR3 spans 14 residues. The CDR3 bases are TGCGCCAGCAGCCCGCAACAGGGCAACTATGGCTACACCTTC. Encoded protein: CASSPQQGNYGYTF.

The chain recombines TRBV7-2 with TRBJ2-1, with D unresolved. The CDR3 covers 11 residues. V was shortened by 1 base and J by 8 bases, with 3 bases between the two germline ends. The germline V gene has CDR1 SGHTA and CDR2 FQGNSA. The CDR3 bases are TGTGCCAGCAGCTTAGTTTATGAGCAGTTCTTC. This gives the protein CASSLVYEQFF.

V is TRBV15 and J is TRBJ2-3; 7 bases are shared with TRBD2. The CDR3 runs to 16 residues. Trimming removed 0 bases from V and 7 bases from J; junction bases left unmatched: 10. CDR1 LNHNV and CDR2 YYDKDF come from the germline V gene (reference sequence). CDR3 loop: CATSRDQPRETHTQYF. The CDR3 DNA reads TGTGCCACCAGCAGAGATCAGCCGCGGGAGACACATACGCAGTATTTT.